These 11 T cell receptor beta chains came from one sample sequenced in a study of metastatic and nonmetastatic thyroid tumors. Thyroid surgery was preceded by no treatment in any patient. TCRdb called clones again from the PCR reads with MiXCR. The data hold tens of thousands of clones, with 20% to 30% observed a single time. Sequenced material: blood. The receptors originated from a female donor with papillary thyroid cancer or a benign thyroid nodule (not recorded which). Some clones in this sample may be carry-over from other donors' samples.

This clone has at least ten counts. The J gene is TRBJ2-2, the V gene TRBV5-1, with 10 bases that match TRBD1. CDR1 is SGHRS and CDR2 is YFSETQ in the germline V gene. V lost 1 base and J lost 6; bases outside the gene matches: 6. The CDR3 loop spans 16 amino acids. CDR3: CASSLRTGGDSGELFF. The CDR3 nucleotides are TGCGCCAGCAGCTTGAGGACAGGGGGGGATTCCGGGGAGCTGTTTTTT.

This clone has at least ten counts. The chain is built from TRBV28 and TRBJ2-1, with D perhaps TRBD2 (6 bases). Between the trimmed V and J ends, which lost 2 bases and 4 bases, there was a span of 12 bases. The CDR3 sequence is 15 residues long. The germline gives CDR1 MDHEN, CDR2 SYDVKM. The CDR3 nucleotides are TGTGCCAGCAGTTTAGCGGGCGGAGGGTACAATGAGCAGTTCTTC. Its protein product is CASSLAGGGYNEQFF. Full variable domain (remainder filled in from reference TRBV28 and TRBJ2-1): DVKVTQSSRYLVKRTGEKVFLECVQDMDHENMFWYRQDPGLGLRLIYFSYDVKMKEKGDIPEGYSVSREKKERFSLILESASTNQTSMYLCASSLAGGGYNEQFFGPGTRLTVL.

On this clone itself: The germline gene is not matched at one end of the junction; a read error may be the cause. The CDR3 sequence is CSARGLAGGAVYNAQFF. The CDR3 bases are TGCAGTGCTAGAGGACTAGCGGGAGGAGCGGTATACAATGCGCAGTTCTTC. V is TRBV20-1 and J is TRBJ2-1; 13 bases fit TRBD2. The CDR3 spans 17 residues. In germline, CDR1 is DFQATT, CDR2 SNEGSKA (reference sequence).

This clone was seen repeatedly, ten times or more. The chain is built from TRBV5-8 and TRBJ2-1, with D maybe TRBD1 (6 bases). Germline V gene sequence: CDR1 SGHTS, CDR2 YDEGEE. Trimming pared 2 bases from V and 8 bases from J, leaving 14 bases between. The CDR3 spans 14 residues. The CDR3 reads CASSFNQGWHEQFF. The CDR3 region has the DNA TGTGCCAGCAGCTTTAACCAGGGGTGGCATGAGCAGTTCTTC. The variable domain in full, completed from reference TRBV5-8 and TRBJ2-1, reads EAGVTQSPTHLIKTRGQQATLRCSPISGHTSVYWYQQALGLGLQFLLWYDEGEERNRGNFPPRFSGRQFPNYSSELNVNALELEDSALYLCASSFNQGWHEQFFGPGTRLTVL.

This chain's CDR3 is CASSPVPNTEAFF. Here the CDR3 DNA reads TGCGCCAGCAGCCCAGTCCCGAACACTGAAGCTTTCTTT. The chain recombines TRBV5-1 with TRBJ1-1; D remains ambiguous. Trimming pared 4 bases from V and 1 base from J, leaving 8 bases between. This CDR3 has 13 amino acids. Germline-derived CDR1 and CDR2 are SGHRS and YFSETQ.

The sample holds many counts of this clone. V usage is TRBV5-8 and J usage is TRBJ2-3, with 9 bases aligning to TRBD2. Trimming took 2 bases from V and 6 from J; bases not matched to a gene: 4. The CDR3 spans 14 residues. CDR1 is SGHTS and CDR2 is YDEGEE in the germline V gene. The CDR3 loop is CASSFAGGGDTQYF. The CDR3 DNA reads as TGTGCCAGCAGCTTCGCGGGAGGGGGGGATACGCAGTATTTT.

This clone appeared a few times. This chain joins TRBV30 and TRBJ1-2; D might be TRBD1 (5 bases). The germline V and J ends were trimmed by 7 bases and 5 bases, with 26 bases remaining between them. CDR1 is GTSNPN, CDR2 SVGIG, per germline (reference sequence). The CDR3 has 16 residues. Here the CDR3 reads CAFTRAGSLPSYGYTF. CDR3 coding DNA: TGTGCCTTTACCAGGGCAGGGAGCCTACCGTCTTATGGCTACACCTTC.

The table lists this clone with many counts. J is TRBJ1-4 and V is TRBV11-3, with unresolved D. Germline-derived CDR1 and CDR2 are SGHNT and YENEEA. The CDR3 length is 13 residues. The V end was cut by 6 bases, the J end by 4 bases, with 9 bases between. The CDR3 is CASSTDLNEKLFF. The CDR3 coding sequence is TGTGCCAGCAGTACCGATCTTAATGAAAAACTGTTTTTT.

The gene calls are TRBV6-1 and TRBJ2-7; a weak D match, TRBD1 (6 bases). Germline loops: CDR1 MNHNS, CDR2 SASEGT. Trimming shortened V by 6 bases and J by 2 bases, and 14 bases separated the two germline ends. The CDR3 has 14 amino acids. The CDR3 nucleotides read TGTGCCAGCAGACCAGGGGACCTTACCTACGAGCAGTACTTC. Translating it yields CASRPGDLTYEQYF.

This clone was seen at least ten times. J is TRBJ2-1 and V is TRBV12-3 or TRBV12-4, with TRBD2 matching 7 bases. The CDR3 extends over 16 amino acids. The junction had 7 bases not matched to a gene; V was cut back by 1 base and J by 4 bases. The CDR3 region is CASSLGREARYNEQFF. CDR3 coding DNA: TGTGCCAGCAGTTTAGGCCGGGAGGCCCGATACAATGAGCAGTTCTTC.

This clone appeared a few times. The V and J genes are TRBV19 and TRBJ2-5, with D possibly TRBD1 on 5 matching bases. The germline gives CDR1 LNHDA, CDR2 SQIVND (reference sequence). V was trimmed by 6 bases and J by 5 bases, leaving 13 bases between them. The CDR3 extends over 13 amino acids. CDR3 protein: CASRRQWGETQYF. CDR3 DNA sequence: TGTGCCAGTAGAAGACAGTGGGGCGAGACCCAGTACTTC.